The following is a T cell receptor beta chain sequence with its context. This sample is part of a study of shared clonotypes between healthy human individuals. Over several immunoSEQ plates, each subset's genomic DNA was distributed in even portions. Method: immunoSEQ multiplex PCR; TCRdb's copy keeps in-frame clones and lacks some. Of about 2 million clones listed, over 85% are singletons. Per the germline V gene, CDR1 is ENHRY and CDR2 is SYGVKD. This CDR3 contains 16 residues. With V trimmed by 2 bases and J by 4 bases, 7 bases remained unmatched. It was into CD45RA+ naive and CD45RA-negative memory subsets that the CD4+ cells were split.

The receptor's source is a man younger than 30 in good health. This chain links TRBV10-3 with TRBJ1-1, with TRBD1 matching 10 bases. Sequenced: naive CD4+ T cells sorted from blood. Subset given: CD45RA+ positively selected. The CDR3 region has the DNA TGTGCCATCAGTGAGGGAATGACAGGGGGCTTCACTGAAGCTTTCTTT. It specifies CAISEGMTGGFTEAFF.